These T cell receptor beta chains were read from a single sample in a study of early T cells in non-severe SARS-CoV-2 infection. TCRdb reprocessed the 5' RACE reads via MiXCR and lists one record per CDR3 protein. The table records approximately 100,000 distinct CDR3 sequences, 8% to 13% of them present only once. Sequenced input: whole blood. The receptors come from an adult who was a healthcare worker with PCR-confirmed SARS-CoV-2 infection or an uninfected control (not recorded which). CDR3s include the opening cysteine and the closing phenylalanine or tryptophan. The order of the fields is J gene, V gene, D gene, clone size, CDR3 DNA, CDR3 protein. The D gene is left open where the match is weak. Expanded clones get a size class; other rows say once, few or many, or leave the size out.

TRBJ1-6 | TRBV9 | . | many | TGTGCCAGCAGCCCCCGTGGGGGTAATTCACCCCTCCACTTT | CASSPRGGNSPLHF
TRBJ2-7 | TRBV28 | . | many | TGTGCCAGCAGTTATACACTTGGGGGACCCTACGAGCAGTACTTC | CASSYTLGGPYEQYF
TRBJ1-1 | TRBV4-1 | TRBD1 | many | TGCGCCAGCAGAGCTAATTCAGGGGGCCTGAACACTGAAGCTTTCTTT | CASRANSGGLNTEAFF
TRBJ1-1 | TRBV4-1 | . | many | TGCGCCAGCAGCTACACAACAATTGCTGAAGCTTTCTTT | CASSYTTIAEAFF
TRBJ1-1 | TRBV28 | . | . | TGTGCCAGCAGTACGACAGGCCCTAACACTAGAGCTTTCTTT | CASSTTGPNTRAFF
TRBJ2-1 | TRBV29-1 | TRBD2 | . | TGCAGCGTGGCTAGCGGGAGGGCCGGGAGTCTTATGAATGAGCAGTTCTTC | CSVASGRAGSLMNEQFF
TRBJ1-3 | TRBV14 | . | . | TGTGCCAGCAGCCGTCAGAACACCATATATTTT | CASSRQNTIYF
TRBJ1-1 | TRBV18 | . | many | TGTGCCAGCTCACCACTGGATACCGGGACACCTTACACTGAAGCTTTCTTT | CASSPLDTGTPYTEAFF
TRBJ2-4 | TRBV28 | TRBD2 | few | TGTGCCAGCAGTTCTGGGACTAGCGGGGGACCCCGGTATTATTCCATTCAGTACTTC | CASSSGTSGGPRYYSIQYF
TRBJ2-1 | TRBV29-1 | . | many | TGCAGCGCCGGAGGCGCTGAGCAGTTCTTC | CSAGGAEQFF
TRBJ2-5 | TRBV4-1 | . | few | TGCGCCAGCAGCCTCAGCCGGTTCCAAGAGACCCAGTACTTC | CASSLSRFQETQYF
TRBJ2-1 | TRBV30 | TRBD2 | few | TGTGCCTGGATACGGACGGGGGGATACAATGAGCAGTTCTTC | CAWIRTGGYNEQFF
TRBJ2-5 | TRBV29-1 | . | . | TGCAGCGGCGGACGGGACACCCAAGAGACCCAGTACTTC | CSGGRDTQETQYF
TRBJ2-2 | TRBV6-5 | TRBD1 | few | TGTGCCAGCAGAACGACAGGGGGCGCGACCGGGGAGCTGTTTTTT | CASRTTGGATGELFF
TRBJ2-4 | TRBV6-1 | TRBD2 | few | TGTGCCAGCAGTGGGCGACTAGCGGGAGGGGTCGACATTCAGTACTTC | CASSGRLAGGVDIQYF
TRBJ2-2 | TRBV7-3 | TRBD2 | . | TGTGCCAGCAGCCCTTCCTCTAGCGGGGGTGGCACCGGGGAGCTGTTTTTT | CASSPSSSGGGTGELFF
TRBJ1-2 | TRBV20-1 | . | many | TGCAGTGCTTATCGGACAGCGAACTATGGCTACACCTTC | CSAYRTANYGYTF
TRBJ2-7 | TRBV7-9 | TRBD1 | few | TGTGCCACGAGGGGACAGGGGGCTTCGTACGAGCAGTACTTC | CATRGQGASYEQYF
TRBJ2-3 | TRBV29-1 | TRBD1 | . | TGCAGCGTCGACAGGGGCGATACGCAGTATTTT | CSVDRGDTQYF
TRBJ2-3 | TRBV29-1 | . | . | TGCAGCGTTGAAGTGGGCTCCTCGGGGGATACGCAGTATTTT | CSVEVGSSGDTQYF
TRBJ1-2 | TRBV29-1 | . | many | TGCAGCGTTGCCGGTCCAGCACAGGAAGGGCATGGCTACACCTTC | CSVAGPAQEGHGYTF
TRBJ2-3 | TRBV20-1 | . | . | TGCAGTGCTAGAGCCCTTTCCCCTCATACGCAGTATTTT | CSARALSPHTQYF
TRBJ2-7 | TRBV20-1 | . | many | TGCAGTGCTTCAAGCCGGGACCCCGACGACGGCTACTACGAGCAGTACTTC | CSASSRDPDDGYYEQYF
TRBJ2-7 | TRBV6-5 | . | . | TGTGCCACCTACCGGGGACCAGAGTACGAGCAGTACTTC | CATYRGPEYEQYF
TRBJ1-1 | TRBV4-1 | TRBD1 | few | TGCGCCAGCAGCCATGCGTGGGACAGCGAAAAAGGCACTGAAGCTTTCTTT | CASSHAWDSEKGTEAFF
TRBJ1-5 | TRBV5-1 | TRBD1 | . | TGCGCCAGCAGCTCGACAGGGGGCGAAGGTCAGCCCCAGCATTTT | CASSSTGGEGQPQHF
TRBJ1-1 | TRBV7-8 | . | few | TGTGCCAGCAGCGAGGGACCGTTGAACACTGAAGCTTTCTTT | CASSEGPLNTEAFF
TRBJ2-5 | TRBV7-7 | TRBD2 | . | TGTGCCAGCAGCCCCCGGGCGGGGGGGAGCCAAGAGACCCAGTACTTC | CASSPRAGGSQETQYF
TRBJ1-2 | TRBV18 | TRBD1 | few | TGTGCCAGCTCACCCCGGACAGGGGGACCGTTTGGCTACACCTTC | CASSPRTGGPFGYTF
TRBJ2-5 | TRBV29-1 | TRBD1 | . | TGCAGCGTTGGGGACAGCAGCGCCTACCAAGAGACCCAGTACTTC | CSVGDSSAYQETQYF
TRBJ2-5 | TRBV7-2 | TRBD1 | few | TGTGCCAGCAGCACAGGGGAGTCAAGGACCCAGTACTTC | CASSTGESRTQYF
TRBJ2-2 | TRBV11-2 | . | . | TGTGCCAGCAGCGGCAGGGCGGGACAGCCTACGAACACCGGGGAGCTGTTTTTT | CASSGRAGQPTNTGELFF
TRBJ2-1 | TRBV9 | . | few | TGTGCCAGCAGTGTACTACCAGCGGCGGTTCCTCAGTTCTTC | CASSVLPAAVPQFF
TRBJ2-3 | TRBV5-1 | . | . | TGCGCCAGCAGCGAGACCCTAGCTCTAGATACGCAGTATTTT | CASSETLALDTQYF
TRBJ2-3 | TRBV7-2 | TRBD2 | . | TGTGCCAGCAGCTTCGACATAGCGGGGGGTGTAGATACGCAGTATTTT | CASSFDIAGGVDTQYF
TRBJ1-2 | TRBV3-1 | . | many | TGTGCCAGCAGCCAAATGCTGAACTATGGCTACACCTTC | CASSQMLNYGYTF
TRBJ1-5 | TRBV27 | . | few | TGTGCCAGCAAATTGACAGGCCGAGATCAGCCCCAGCATTTT | CASKLTGRDQPQHF
TRBJ1-4 | TRBV7-9 | . | . | TGTGCCAGCAGCTTTCCCAGGGAAAATGAAAAACTGTTTTTT | CASSFPRENEKLFF
TRBJ2-7 | TRBV5-1 | . | few | TGCGCCAGCAGCTTGCTCAGTGGCTCAAGAGGTTCCGAGCAGTACTTC | CASSLLSGSRGSEQYF
TRBJ2-7 | TRBV29-1 | TRBD1 | many | TGCAGCGTTGTCAGGGGGTCAAACGAGCAGTACTTC | CSVVRGSNEQYF
TRBJ1-3 | TRBV6-6 | . | . | TGTGCCAGCAGCCCCCGATGGGGTTCGGGAAACACCATATATTTT | CASSPRWGSGNTIYF
TRBJ2-1 | TRBV20-1 | . | . | TGCAGTGCCCCTAAGGGGGGCCCCCTCAATGAGCAGTTCTTC | CSAPKGGPLNEQFF
TRBJ2-2 | TRBV5-1 | TRBD2 | many | TGCGCCAGCAGCCCCGGGAGCGGGGAGAACACCGGGGAGCTGTTTTTT | CASSPGSGENTGELFF
TRBJ2-3 | TRBV7-6 | . | many | TGTGCCAGCAGCCCCGTTAGCGGTAATCAGGCAGATACGCAGTATTTT | CASSPVSGNQADTQYF
TRBJ2-3 | TRBV2 | . | many | TGTGCCAGCAAGCGTCAAACTAGCACAGATACGCAGTATTTT | CASKRQTSTDTQYF
TRBJ2-3 | TRBV5-1 | . | many | TGCGCCAGCAGCTTGGAGGGGGGGCGCCCAGATACGCAGTATTTT | CASSLEGGRPDTQYF
TRBJ1-6 | TRBV20-1 | . | . | TGCAGTGCTAGAGAGAGGGGCTTAAGTAATTCACCCCTCCACTTT | CSARERGLSNSPLHF
TRBJ2-7 | TRBV20-1 | . | many | TGCAGTGCTTGTGGTTACAGGACGTACGAGCAGTACTTC | CSACGYRTYEQYF
TRBJ2-1 | TRBV11-2 | TRBD1 | few | TGTGCCAGCAGCTTGGCGGACAGGGTACTCAATGAGCAGTTCTTC | CASSLADRVLNEQFF
TRBJ2-4 | TRBV5-6 | . | . | TGTGCCAGCAGCTTGAAGGCGGCGGGACTGGGAAACATTCAGTACTTC | CASSLKAAGLGNIQYF
TRBJ2-2 | TRBV7-9 | TRBD2 | . | TGTGCCAGCGGGACTATTGCGAACACCGGGGAGCTGTTTTTT | CASGTIANTGELFF
TRBJ2-7 | TRBV6-1 | TRBD2 | . | TGTGCCAGCAGTGAAACTAGCGGGAGATCCCACGAGCAGTACTTC | CASSETSGRSHEQYF
TRBJ1-2 | TRBV4-1 | . | . | TGCGCCAGCAGCCCCTTGGGCATAGATGGCTACACCTTC | CASSPLGIDGYTF
TRBJ1-1 | TRBV20-1 | . | few | TGCAGTGCTAGATCGGGGACCGCTCCGAACACTGAAGCTTTCTTT | CSARSGTAPNTEAFF
TRBJ1-1 | TRBV20-1 | . | once | TGCAGTGCTAGAGATCAGGCGGCGGGCACTGAAGCTTTCTTT | CSARDQAAGTEAFF